This TCR beta chain was retrieved from a study of breast tumors, draining lymph nodes, adjacent tissues. MiXCR was run by TCRdb on the multiplex PCR reads, yielding one entry per CDR3 protein. Of around 190,000 distinct CDR3 sequences listed, 33% are singletons. The table lists this clonotype with many counts. The antigen remains undetermined. Trimming cost V 5 bases and J 4 bases, with 14 bases left between them. In germline, CDR1 is LNHDA, CDR2 SQIVND (reference sequence). This CDR3 has 14 residues. Samples came from axillary lymph nodes draining the breast cancer. Overall study findings and caveats: Data only fit, rather than demonstrated, lymph node origin of most tumor T cells. Compared with basal-like, luminal-like tumors shared significantly more repertoire with nontumor tissue.

This sequence joins TRBV19 and TRBJ1-2; D is uncertain. The origin of this receptor is a female donor with breast cancer. Some clones in this sample may be carry-over from other donors' samples. The source material was axillary lymph node tissue. Here the CDR3 reads CASSATRATYGYTF. The CDR3, as DNA: TGTGCCAGTAGTGCGACCCGGGCCACCTATGGCTACACCTTC.